This TCR beta chain was observed in a study of blood T cell repertoires in COVID-19. Study details: The United States, Italy and Spain supplied acute and convalescent COVID-19 samples. Sources were T cells, B-cell-depleted T cells, or PBMCs; the material itself was cDNA or gDNA.

In the original analysis: Amplifying reference gene primers gave estimates of nucleated cell counts. Sequencing was performed with immunoSEQ multiplex PCR; in TCRdb, only in-frame clones are kept and a portion is missing. The V and J calls and clone size were taken over from that table, and D and trimming were inferred from the DNA. This sample carries 150,000 to 200,000 clones, 88% of them seen once, and the ten largest clones take around 4.8%. The sample consisted of peripheral blood. The sequence was collected from a human donor in a cohort sampled during active COVID-19.

For the CDR3, the DNA is TGTGCCAGCAGTTTGCAGGGGGCTACGCAACATTACGAGCAGTACTTC. This translates into CASSLQGATQHYEQYF. The chain is built from TRBV28 and TRBJ2-7; TRBD1 aligns across 8 bases. CDR1 is MDHEN and CDR2 is SYDVKM in the germline V gene. This CDR3 region has 16 residues. After removal of 3 bases from V and 4 bases from J, the junction contained 11 bases not matched to a gene.